This TCR beta chain was recovered during a study of T-cell reconstitution after alpha-beta-depleted transplantation in children. Findings of the study overall: Newly produced T cells mostly provided counts and TCRbeta diversity after one year, as hyperexpanded clones declined. Some patients showed high day-60 TCRbeta diversity, which derived from surviving recipient T cells and thymic progenitors.

TCRbeta library construction was performed incorporating unique molecular identifiers. MiXCR, applied by TCRdb to the PCR reads, yields one record per CDR3 protein. The sample lists over 150,000 distinct CDR3 sequences, around 10% seen once, with 13% in the top ten. This clonotype showed up many times. Its antigen is not known. From germline, CDR1 is MNHEY and CDR2 SMNVEV (reference sequence). The CDR3 runs to 17 residues. The V segment lost 4 bases and the J segment 6 bases; nucleotides outside the gene matches: 9. Specimen: PBMCs, collected before TCRalphabeta/CD19-depleted stem cell transplant. This receptor was identified in a boy between 2 and 10 years old with acute myeloid leukemia, due to receive a stem cell transplant. The V call is TRBV27, the J call TRBJ2-2; 12 bases line up with TRBD2. CDR3 sequence reads: CASSSSGRALSAGELFF. The CDR3, as DNA: TGTGCCAGCAGTTCTAGCGGGAGGGCTCTAAGCGCCGGGGAGCTGTTTTTT.